The present entry profiles one TCR beta chain with its context. The antigen is unknown. The data belong to a study of T cell repertoires in cytomegalovirus infection. Study-wide results and caveats: Dominating the ex vivo response were TCR beta clonotypes that were CMV-specific and HLA-C-restricted.

Each CDR3 protein is one row after TCRdb ran MiXCR on the reads. The sample carries around 570,000 distinct CDR3 sequences, roughly 42% recorded once. The CDR3 has 16 amino acids. Trimming removed 4 bases at V and 2 bases at J, with 18 bases between. Germline CDR1 SQVTM, CDR2 ANQGSEA. This clonotype originated in a human donor in good health (CMV status not recorded). Some clones in this sample may be carry-over from other donors' samples. This chain joins TRBV29-1 and TRBJ1-3; D is unclear. The specimen comprised cultured PBMCs, sampled from culture after CMV antigen stimulation. In DNA form, the CDR3 reads TGCAGCGTTGGAGGAAACCCCGGATTTACTGGAAACACCATATATTTT. Amino acid sequence: CSVGGNPGFTGNTIYF.